A selection of T cell receptor beta chains follows, all from one sample in a study of T cell repertoires in cytomegalovirus infection. Each CDR3 protein is one row after TCRdb ran MiXCR on the reads. Here the sample spans hundreds of thousands of distinct CDR3 sequences, 24% being singletons. Sequences were obtained from CD8+ T cells from PBMCs. The receptors here all came from a human donor in good health (CMV status not recorded). Some clones in this sample may be carry-over from other donors' samples. CDR3s include the opening cysteine and the closing phenylalanine or tryptophan. The D gene is left open where the match is weak. Rows give clone size only sometimes, using once, few, many, or a class for an expanded clone.

len,j_gene,d_gene,abundance,v_gene,CDR3aa,CDR3nt
16,TRBJ2-7,TRBD1,many,TRBV10-2,CASSEGGQGAFNEQYF,TGCGCCAGCAGTGAGGGGGGACAGGGGGCTTTCAACGAGCAGTACTTC
19,TRBJ2-1,.,many,TRBV7-8,CASSLAGEGTPSSYNEQFF,TGTGCCAGCAGCTTAGCGGGTGAGGGGACACCCAGCTCCTACAATGAGCAGTTCTTC
15,TRBJ2-3,TRBD2,.,TRBV20-1,CSARVDGGASDTQYF,TGCAGTGCTAGAGTGGACGGGGGGGCGTCGGATACGCAGTATTTT
14,TRBJ1-1,TRBD1,many,TRBV10-1,CASSEPGGHTEAFF,TGCGCCAGCAGTGAGCCAGGGGGGCACACTGAAGCTTTCTTT
16,TRBJ1-2,.,.,TRBV2,CASSELQDLGGYGYTF,TGTGCCAGCAGTGAATTACAGGACCTAGGGGGCTATGGCTACACCTTC
15,TRBJ2-3,TRBD1,many,TRBV11-2,CASSFRDRATDTQYF,TGTGCCAGCAGCTTCCGAGACAGGGCGACAGATACGCAGTATTTT
14,TRBJ1-1,.,.,TRBV7-2,CASSLAEVRAEAFF,TGTGCCAGCAGCTTAGCGGAGGTACGCGCTGAAGCTTTCTTT
15,TRBJ1-6,.,.,TRBV7-8,CASSFLAGSNSPLHF,TGTGCCAGCAGCTTCCTGGCGGGGTCCAATTCACCCCTCCACTTT
14,TRBJ1-3,.,many,TRBV6-5,CASSYQGSGNTIYF,TGTGCCAGCAGTTACCAGGGATCTGGAAACACCATATATTTT
14,TRBJ2-3,TRBD1,.,TRBV6-2/TRBV6-3,CASRDRGGTDTQYF,TGTGCCAGCAGGGACAGGGGGGGCACAGATACGCAGTATTTT
13,TRBJ2-7,TRBD2,once,TRBV20-1,CSLTGTSGYEQYF,TGCAGCCTCACCGGGACTAGCGGCTACGAGCAGTACTTC
15,TRBJ2-5,TRBD2,many,TRBV7-2,CASRGAGETQETQYF,TGTGCCAGCAGAGGGGCGGGGGAGACCCAAGAGACCCAGTACTTC
16,TRBJ2-1,.,few,TRBV6-6,CASSYSRTSSYNEQFF,TGTGCCAGCAGTTACTCTCGGACAAGCTCCTACAATGAGCAGTTCTTC
15,TRBJ1-1,.,.,TRBV7-9,CASSFGRTANTEAFF,TGTGCCAGCAGCTTCGGGCGGACAGCGAACACTGAAGCTTTCTTT
16,TRBJ2-7,TRBD2,.,TRBV7-9,CASSQQAGGPSYEQYF,TGTGCCAGCAGCCAGCAAGCGGGGGGCCCCTCCTACGAGCAGTACTTC
14,TRBJ1-1,.,few,TRBV6-2/TRBV6-3,CASSYLGLNTEAFF,TGTGCCAGCAGTTATCTCGGATTGAACACTGAAGCTTTCTTT
14,TRBJ2-7,.,.,TRBV5-5,CASGPWGGNYEQYF,TGTGCCAGCGGTCCCTGGGGCGGAAACTACGAGCAGTACTTC
11,TRBJ2-1,.,few,TRBV28,CASSPSGTPFF,TGTGCCAGCAGTCCCTCAGGGACGCCGTTCTTC
15,TRBJ1-2,.,many,TRBV7-9,CASSFITETNYGYTF,TGTGCCAGCAGCTTCATCACGGAAACCAACTATGGCTACACCTTC
15,TRBJ1-6,TRBD1,many,TRBV6-6,CASRLRTGDNSPLHF,TGTGCCAGCAGACTCCGGACAGGGGATAATTCACCCCTCCACTTT
16,TRBJ2-1,.,.,TRBV4-3,CASSQDGGGPRNEQFF,TGCGCCAGCAGCCAAGACGGAGGAGGGCCTAGGAATGAGCAGTTCTTC
15,TRBJ2-5,TRBD2,.,TRBV20-1,CSASPSGGAAETQYF,TGCAGTGCTAGCCCCAGCGGGGGGGCCGCTGAGACCCAGTACTTC
13,TRBJ1-1,.,.,TRBV25-1,CASSEGAGSGAFF,TGTGCCAGCAGTGAAGGGGCCGGGAGTGGAGCTTTCTTT
14,TRBJ1-2,TRBD1,.,TRBV12-3/TRBV12-4,CASSFSGGEGGYTF,TGTGCCAGCAGTTTTTCAGGGGGCGAGGGAGGCTACACCTTC
14,TRBJ2-3,.,.,TRBV6-6,CASSYEDSTDTQYF,TGTGCCAGCAGTTATGAGGATTCCACAGATACGCAGTATTTT
12,TRBJ1-3,.,.,TRBV20-1,CSAQVSGNTIYF,TGCAGTGCTCAGGTCTCTGGAAACACCATATATTTT
17,TRBJ1-1,.,few,TRBV6-5,CASSYSALGGPGHGAFF,TGTGCCAGCAGTTACTCGGCCTTAGGTGGTCCGGGACACGGGGCTTTCTTT
19,TRBJ2-1,TRBD1,.,TRBV7-9,CASSLVIGTQGVSYNEQFF,TGTGCCAGCAGCTTAGTTATTGGAACCCAGGGGGTTTCCTACAATGAGCAGTTCTTC
14,TRBJ2-3,.,many,TRBV5-1,CASSLEQGTDTQYF,TGCGCCAGCAGCTTGGAACAGGGAACAGATACGCAGTATTTT
12,TRBJ2-2,.,.,TRBV12-5,CASGPTTVWLFF,TGTGCTAGTGGTCCGACGACAGTTTGGCTGTTTTTT
12,TRBJ2-2,.,few,TRBV2,CASLGNPGELFF,TGTGCCAGCCTAGGGAATCCCGGGGAGCTGTTTTTT
13,TRBJ2-7,.,.,TRBV29-1,CSVEDPKGYEQYF,TGCAGCGTTGAAGATCCTAAGGGCTACGAGCAGTACTTC
12,TRBJ2-7,.,.,TRBV2,CASKPGQHEQYF,TGTGCCAGCAAGCCAGGTCAACACGAGCAGTACTTC
13,TRBJ1-1,.,.,TRBV6-2/TRBV6-3,CASTGLMDTEAFF,TGTGCCAGCACGGGGCTCATGGACACTGAAGCTTTCTTT
16,TRBJ1-1,.,.,TRBV28,CASSFSGRGVRTEAFF,TGTGCCAGCAGTTTCTCGGGGCGGGGGGTTCGGACTGAAGCTTTCTTT
13,TRBJ1-2,.,few,TRBV7-9,CASSHRDVGGYTF,TGTGCCAGCAGCCACCGGGACGTAGGCGGCTACACCTTC
13,TRBJ2-4,.,.,TRBV20-1,CSAPSLSKNIQYF,TGCAGTGCGCCCTCCTTGTCCAAAAACATTCAGTACTTC